The 20 T cell receptor beta chains listed next were all sequenced from one sample in a study of blood T cell repertoires in COVID-19. TCRdb's table, derived via immunoSEQ multiplex PCR, lists solely in-frame clones and lacks some. This table has 70,000 to 90,000 clones, 82% appearing once. The sample was peripheral blood. The source is an elderly woman with acute or convalescent COVID-19.

V gene TRBV7-6 combines with J gene TRBJ1-4, with D possibly matching TRBD1 (6 bases). Trimming removed 4 bases from V and 6 bases from J, with 15 bases in between. Germline lookup yields CDR1 SGHVS and CDR2 FNYEAQ. The CDR3 covers 15 residues. CDR3: CASSWQGGGDEKLFF. For the CDR3, the DNA is TGTGCCAGCAGCTGGCAAGGGGGGGGTGATGAAAAACTGTTTTTT.

This chain uses TRBV11-2 with TRBJ1-2, with D unresolved. The CDR3 is made up of 12 amino acids. V lost 4 bases to trimming and J lost 6 bases, with 9 bases between them. CDR1 SGHAT and CDR2 FQNNGV come from the germline V gene. This CDR3 is CASSSRGDGYTF. CDR3 DNA sequence: TGTGCCAGCAGCTCCCGCGGGGATGGCTACACCTTC.

The chain combines TRBV19 with TRBJ2-7, with 7 bases fitting TRBD2. The CDR3 is made up of 13 amino acids. After removal of 6 bases from V and 2 bases from J, the junction contained 4 bases not matched to a gene. Germline CDR1 reads LNHDA; CDR2 reads SQIVND (reference sequence). Here the CDR3 reads CASSPSGTYEQYF. The DNA for the CDR3 is TGTGCCAGTAGCCCTAGCGGTACCTACGAGCAGTACTTC.

CDR3 amino acids: CASGSGVNSPLHF. CDR3 nucleotide sequence: TGTGCCAGTGGAAGTGGAGTTAATTCACCCCTCCACTTT. This chain joins TRBV19 and TRBJ1-6, with unresolved D. The ends were cut back, 8 bases at V and 6 bases at J, with 11 bases in the middle. The CDR3 is 13 amino acids. The germline CDR1 and CDR2 sequences are LNHDA and SQIVND (reference sequence).

This clone came up once. The chain joins TRBV5-1 to TRBJ1-1; D remains unclear. Trimming shortened V by 2 bases and J by 4 bases, and 18 bases separated the two germline ends. This CDR3 has 16 amino acids. In germline, CDR1 is SGHRS, CDR2 YFSETQ. The CDR3 is CASSFEVGSRGTEAFF. DNA for the CDR3: TGCGCCAGCAGCTTTGAAGTAGGTTCAAGAGGCACTGAAGCTTTCTTT.

The chain employs TRBV28 and TRBJ2-5; 7 bases map to TRBD1. V dropped 4 bases and J dropped 4; count of bases not matched to a gene: 9. The V gene's germline CDR1 is MDHEN and CDR2 SYDVKM. The CDR3 totals 15 residues. CDR3 nucleotides: TGTGCCAGCAGTTCCTTGACAGGGCTTGCAGAGACCCAGTACTTC. Protein sequence: CASSSLTGLAETQYF.

This chain joins TRBV19 and TRBJ2-7; possible D gene TRBD2, 5 bases. The CDR3 contains 12 residues. Looked up from germline, CDR1 is LNHDA and CDR2 is SQIVND (reference sequence). V was trimmed by 4 bases and J by 7 bases, leaving 11 bases between them. In nucleotides, the CDR3 is TGTGCCAGTAGTACCCACTCGGGGGAGCAGTACTTC. Translation gives CASSTHSGEQYF.

This rearrangement joins TRBV21-1 to TRBJ1-3; no check of the table's D call, TRBD1, against the DNA was made. TRBV21-1 represents a pseudogene. The CDR3 is made up of 18 amino acids. Here the CDR3 DNA reads TGTGCCAGCAGCAAAGTTCCGAGGGGGCCTCGCTCTGGAAACACCATATATTTT. Its translation: CASSKVPRGPRSGNTIYF.

A single count supports this clone. The chain uses TRBV11-2 and TRBJ2-2, with 13 bases that match TRBD2. V lost 5 bases to trimming and J lost 7 bases; unmatched junction nucleotides: 10. CDR1 is SGHAT, CDR2 FQNNGV, per germline. The CDR3 covers 17 residues. The CDR3 loop reads CASSPGTSGIGFGELFF. The CDR3 DNA sequence: TGTGCCAGCAGCCCTGGGACTAGCGGGATAGGCTTCGGGGAGCTGTTTTTT. Combining the CDR3 with reference TRBV11-2 and TRBJ2-2 gives the whole variable domain EAGVAQSPRYKIIEKRQSVAFWCNPISGHATLYWYQQILGQGPKLLIQFQNNGVVDDSQLPKDRFSAERLKGVDSTLKIQPAKLEDSAVYLCASSPGTSGIGFGELFFGEGSRLTVL.

This clone showed up just once. The chain employs TRBV27 and TRBJ1-5, with 8 bases that match TRBD1. The CDR3 covers 15 residues. Germline loops: CDR1 MNHEY, CDR2 SMNVEV (reference sequence). V lost 6 bases and J lost 6; bases outside the gene matches: 10. The CDR3 nucleotides read TGTGCCAGCAGGCGGACAGGGACGGACAGTCAGCCCCAGCATTTT. Translated, it gives CASRRTGTDSQPQHF.

The V gene is TRBV7-9, the J gene TRBJ2-7; D might be TRBD2 (5 bases). Germline CDR1 and CDR2: SEHNR and FQNEAQ (reference sequence). The CDR3 is made up of 14 amino acids. The V end was cut by 4 bases, the J end by 4 bases, with 14 bases between. The CDR3 DNA sequence: TGTGCCAGCAGCTCCACCCGGGGTGGGTACGAGCAGTACTTC. This sequence encodes CASSSTRGGYEQYF. The entire variable domain, with the rest obtained from reference TRBV7-9 and TRBJ2-7, is as follows: DTGVSQNPRHKITKRGQNVTFRCDPISEHNRLYWYRQTLGQGPEFLTYFQNEAQLEKSRLLSDRFSAERPKGSFSTLEIQRTEQGDSAMYLCASSSTRGGYEQYFGPGTRLTVT.

The V and J genes are TRBV19 and TRBJ2-7; no reliable D call. The ends were cut back, 6 bases at V and 4 bases at J, with 19 bases in the middle. CDR3 size: 15 residues. The germline V gene encodes CDR1 LNHDA and CDR2 SQIVND (reference sequence). DNA of the CDR3: TGTGCCAGTAGAAAAAAGGTGACACCTGAATACGAGCAGTACTTC. Protein product: CASRKKVTPEYEQYF.

The chain links TRBV6-1 to TRBJ1-5; tentative D call: TRBD1 (6 bases). Germline CDR1 reads MNHNS; CDR2 reads SASEGT. The germline V and J ends were trimmed by 0 bases and 3 bases, with 12 bases remaining between them. The CDR3 runs 16 residues. The CDR3 region has the DNA TGTGCCAGCAGTGAAGCGACAGGCGGTTACAATCAGCCCCAGCATTTT. Translation: CASSEATGGYNQPQHF.

The chain uses TRBV6-5 and TRBJ1-4; 7 bases align to TRBD1. Germline CDR1 reads MNHEY; CDR2 reads SVGAGI. This CDR3 is 15 amino acids long. V was clipped by 2 bases and J by 4 bases; unmatched bases: 4. The chain's CDR3 is CASSYVRGINEKLFF. In nucleotides, the CDR3 is TGTGCCAGCAGTTACGTCAGGGGGATTAATGAAAAACTGTTTTTT.

This chain connects TRBV4-1 to TRBJ2-7; 8 nucleotides align to TRBD2. CDR1 and CDR2 from the germline V gene are MGHRA and YSYEKL. The ends lost 4 bases at V and 1 base at J; junction bases unmatched: 21. The CDR3 extends over 20 amino acids. This CDR3 is CASSPPTDGGGRPISYEQYF. The DNA of the CDR3 is TGCGCCAGCAGCCCGCCCACTGACGGCGGGGGGCGCCCCATATCCTACGAGCAGTACTTC.

The count of this clone is one. The rearrangement uses TRBV7-3 and TRBJ2-5, with a weak D call TRBD1 (5 bases). V was shortened by 6 bases and J by 5 bases, with 13 bases between the two germline ends. Per germline, CDR1 SGHTA and CDR2 FQGTGA. This CDR3 has 13 residues. In DNA form, the CDR3 reads TGTGCCAGCAGTCCAGGGTCCGGGGAGACCCAGTACTTC. It encodes CASSPGSGETQYF.

This chain uses TRBV5-4 with TRBJ2-3; TRBD2 matches at 14 bases. CDR1 SGHNT and CDR2 YYREEE come from the germline V gene (reference sequence). The CDR3 extends over 17 amino acids. The trim removed 4 bases at V and 6 bases at J, leaving 10 bases unmatched. CDR3 region: CASSRVGLAGVADTQYF. Written as DNA, the CDR3 is TGTGCCAGCAGCCGGGTGGGACTAGCGGGAGTTGCGGATACGCAGTATTTT.

The chain links TRBV6-5 to TRBJ1-1; D call uncertain. V was pared by 8 bases and J by 1 base, with 11 bases between. The CDR3 length is 13 residues. Germline values: CDR1 MNHEY, CDR2 SVGAGI. This CDR3 reads CASGHSGNTEAFF. The CDR3 DNA reads TGTGCCAGCGGTCACAGTGGGAACACTGAAGCTTTCTTT.

J is TRBJ1-3 and V is TRBV7-8, with D tentatively TRBD1 (6 bases). Germline lookup yields CDR1 SGHVS and CDR2 FQNEAQ. The CDR3 has 18 residues. V dropped 0 bases and J dropped 3 bases, with 18 bases sitting between them. CDR3 in amino acids: CASSLARIWGGGGNTIYF. The CDR3 DNA is TGTGCCAGCAGCTTAGCGCGAATTTGGGGAGGGGGTGGAAACACCATATATTTT. The full variable domain, completed using reference TRBV7-8 and TRBJ1-3, is GAGVSQSPRYKVAKRGQDVALRCDPISGHVSLFWYQQALGQGPEFLTYFQNEAQLDKSGLPSDRFFAERPEGSVSTLKIQRTQQEDSAVYLCASSLARIWGGGGNTIYFGEGSWLTVV.

V usage is TRBV7-2 and J usage is TRBJ2-3; 10 nucleotides align to TRBD1. Germline CDR1 reads SGHTA; CDR2 reads FQGNSA. There are 20 residues in the CDR3. Trimming cost V 0 bases and J 2 bases; bases outside gene matches: 14. The CDR3: CASSLAPYGTGVTLTDTQYF. CDR3 DNA sequence: TGTGCCAGCAGCTTAGCGCCGTACGGGACAGGGGTGACCCTCACAGATACGCAGTATTTT.